This TCR beta chain is from a study of blood T cell repertoires in COVID-19. Study in general: T cells, B-cell-depleted T cells, or PBMCs supplied cDNA or gDNA.

The CDR3 sequence is 15 residues long. The junction had 7 bases not matched to a gene; V was cut back by 6 bases and J by 6 bases. CDR1 is MDHEN and CDR2 is SYDVKM in the germline V gene. Per the authors' pipeline: Estimation of nucleated cell counts relied on the amplification of reference gene primers. TCRdb's table, derived via immunoSEQ multiplex PCR, lists solely in-frame clones and lacks some. That table is the source of V, J and clone size, and D and trimming were worked out from the DNA. The table records approximately 200,000 clones, roughly 80% of them present only once. This clonotype originated in a woman aged 40 to 50 with acute COVID-19. Specimen: PBMCs or T cells enriched from blood (not recorded which). The chain has TRBV28 and TRBJ2-4, with 11 bases identical to TRBD2. CDR3 residues: CASRRGLAAGNIQYF. As DNA, the CDR3 is TGTGCCAGCAGAAGGGGACTAGCGGCTGGAAACATTCAGTACTTC.